This entry features one TCR beta chain sequence. The antigen remains undetermined. Other DNA sequences from this sample encode an identical CDR3 as well. The sample belongs to a study of metastatic and nonmetastatic thyroid tumors. Study summary: Repertoire comparison spanned blood and tumor or nodule tissue of malignant and benign thyroid patients. Study-level results: In both blood and tumor samples, TCR beta diversity was reported significantly higher for malignant than benign nodules.

As handled by the study authors: CDR3 differences across clinicopathological groups were used to build a distant-metastasis classifier for papillary thyroid cancer. TCRdb recomputed clones from the PCR reads via MiXCR. The V and J calls, along with clone size, are taken from TCRdb and not from the paper's own processing. Of tens of thousands of clones in the sample, approximately 17% are singletons; the top ten hold around 3%. The V gene lost 3 bases and the J gene lost 2 bases, with 19 bases spanning the gap. CDR3 length: 18 residues. The germline CDR1 and CDR2 sequences are KGHSH and LQKENI. No treatment had been given to any patient before thyroid surgery.

The receptor's source is a female donor with papillary thyroid cancer or a benign thyroid nodule (not recorded which). Some clones in this sample may be carry-over from other donors' samples. The specimen was blood. The V gene is TRBV18, the J gene TRBJ2-2, with D perhaps TRBD2 (5 bases). CDR3 DNA sequence: TGTGCCAGCTCACCGGCCCTACTAGGAACCTCAAACACCGGGGAGCTGTTTTTT. Protein: CASSPALLGTSNTGELFF. Full variable domain (remainder filled in from reference TRBV18 and TRBJ2-2): NAGVMQNPRHLVRRRGQEARLRCSPMKGHSHVYWYRQLPEEGLKFMVYLQKENIIDESGMPKERFSAEFPKEGPSILRIQQVVRGDSAAYFCASSPALLGTSNTGELFFGEGSRLTVL.